This T cell receptor (beta chain) is drawn from a study of shared clonotypes between healthy human individuals. General study findings and limits: Despite large depth, rarefaction showed incomplete sorted-subset sequencing. Against clonotypes common to all four donors, non-shared ones had lower generation probabilities. Shared across several donors were 5% to 6% of the naive CD4 clonotypes. Naive subsets generally exceeded memory subsets in estimated richness.

The germline V gene encodes CDR1 SNHLY and CDR2 FYNNEI. The V gene lost 3 bases and the J gene lost 2 bases, with 8 bases spanning the gap. The length of the CDR3 is 14 residues. Concerning this clone: Its target is unknown. Other DNA sequences in this sample translate to the same CDR3.

Clones were read by immunoSEQ multiplex PCR, and TCRdb kept only the in-frame ones, dropping some. The data show about 1.1 million clones, about four fifths seen once. The source is a man aged 18-30 years in good health. Some clones in this sample may be carry-over from other donors' samples. The rearrangement links TRBV2 to TRBJ1-5; the D gene is possibly TRBD1 (5 bases). Sequencing was done on a sample of memory CD4+ T cells from PBMCs. Noted subset: CD45RA-negative fraction. Here the CDR3 reads CASSDTGGNQPQHF. CDR3 DNA: TGTGCCAGCAGTGACACAGGTGGCAATCAGCCCCAGCATTTT. Supplemented by reference TRBV2 and TRBJ1-5, the full variable domain reads EPEVTQTPSHQVTQMGQEVILRCVPISNHLYFYWYRQILGQKVEFLVSFYNNEISEKSEIFDDQFSVERPDGSNFTLKIRSTKLEDSAMYFCASSDTGGNQPQHFGDGTRLSIL.